This TCR beta chain was obtained from a study of T cells in Graves' hyperthyroidism and ophthalmopathy. Researchers took RNA transcripts and amplified the TCR beta CDR3 regions from them. First-round RT-PCR targeting the TCR CDR3 was performed with the HTBI primer set. TCRdb reprocessed the multiplex PCR reads via MiXCR and lists one record per CDR3 protein. This sample carries 500,000 or so distinct CDR3 sequences, approximately 16% of them seen once, and the ten largest clones take about 29%. CDR1 is MNHNS and CDR2 is SASEGT in the germline V gene. Trimming stripped 6 bases from V and 10 bases from J, with 13 bases between. This CDR3 spans 12 amino acids.

The source material was blood. The gene calls are TRBV6-1 and TRBJ2-1, with D uncertain. This TCR came from a woman aged 30 to 39 with Graves' ophthalmopathy. CDR3 DNA sequence: TGTGCCAGCAGCCTCTTATACGGGGAGCAGTTCTTC. Translating gives CASSLLYGEQFF.